This is a list of T cell receptor beta chains from one sample in a study of breast tumors, draining lymph nodes, adjacent tissues. TCRdb independently ran MiXCR on the multiplex PCR reads; one entry per CDR3 protein. Found here are tens of thousands of distinct CDR3 sequences, roughly 29% of them singletons; the top ten hold over 8%. The sample comprised axillary lymph node tissue. The receptors derive from a female donor with breast cancer. Some clones in this sample may be carry-over from other donors' samples. Both conserved end residues are part of each CDR3. The D gene is left open where the match is weak. Size values are once, few and many counts, or a class for expanded clones, and some rows have none.

cdr3_length: 14; d_call: TRBD1; j_call: TRBJ2-7; v_call: TRBV29-1; clone_size: many; cdr3_aa: CSVEMTGGTYEQYF; cdr3_nt: TGCAGCGTTGAAATGACAGGGGGGACCTACGAGCAGTACTTC
cdr3_length: 15; d_call: NA; j_call: TRBJ1-1; v_call: TRBV11-3; clone_size: NA; cdr3_aa: CASSLAVQFNTEAFF; cdr3_nt: TGTGCCAGCAGCTTAGCGGTACAATTCAACACTGAAGCTTTCTTT
cdr3_length: 14; d_call: TRBD1; j_call: TRBJ2-1; v_call: TRBV5-1; clone_size: many; cdr3_aa: CASSLGQGVNEQFF; cdr3_nt: TGCGCCAGCAGCTTGGGACAGGGGGTCAATGAGCAGTTCTTC
cdr3_length: 13; d_call: NA; j_call: TRBJ1-2; v_call: TRBV11-2; clone_size: many; cdr3_aa: CASSLDGNYGYTF; cdr3_nt: TGTGCCAGCAGCTTAGACGGGAACTATGGCTACACCTTC
cdr3_length: 14; d_call: TRBD1; j_call: TRBJ1-2; v_call: TRBV14; clone_size: many; cdr3_aa: CASSPMDRIYGYTF; cdr3_nt: TGTGCCAGCAGCCCCATGGACAGGATCTATGGCTACACCTTC
cdr3_length: 13; d_call: NA; j_call: TRBJ2-2; v_call: TRBV12-3/TRBV12-4; clone_size: many; cdr3_aa: CASSWAYTGELFF; cdr3_nt: TGTGCCAGCAGTTGGGCTTACACCGGGGAGCTGTTTTTT
cdr3_length: 16; d_call: NA; j_call: TRBJ1-6; v_call: TRBV4-3; clone_size: many; cdr3_aa: CASSQESGNNHSPLHF; cdr3_nt: TGCGCCAGCAGCCAAGAAAGTGGAAACAATCATTCACCCCTCCACTTT
cdr3_length: 14; d_call: NA; j_call: TRBJ1-2; v_call: TRBV4-3; clone_size: many; cdr3_aa: CASSPGTESYGYTF; cdr3_nt: TGCGCCAGCAGTCCCGGGACGGAGTCATATGGCTACACCTTC
cdr3_length: 15; d_call: NA; j_call: TRBJ2-3; v_call: TRBV7-8; clone_size: NA; cdr3_aa: CAGSLEAAGTYEQYF; cdr3_nt: TGTGCCGGCAGCTTAGAGGCAGCGGGTACCTACGAGCAGTATTTT
cdr3_length: 15; d_call: TRBD2; j_call: TRBJ2-7; v_call: TRBV10-3; clone_size: many; cdr3_aa: CAISEFRAGEGEQYF; cdr3_nt: TGTGCCATCAGTGAGTTCCGGGCGGGAGAGGGCGAGCAGTACTTC
cdr3_length: 14; d_call: NA; j_call: TRBJ2-2; v_call: TRBV19; clone_size: many; cdr3_aa: CASIGARLGGELFF; cdr3_nt: TGTGCCAGTATTGGGGCAAGACTGGGCGGGGAGCTGTTTTTT
cdr3_length: 15; d_call: NA; j_call: TRBJ2-3; v_call: TRBV5-1; clone_size: many; cdr3_aa: CASSSGVSGTDTQYF; cdr3_nt: TGCGCCAGCAGCTCAGGGGTCTCTGGCACAGATACGCAGTATTTT
cdr3_length: 14; d_call: NA; j_call: TRBJ2-3; v_call: TRBV11-2; clone_size: many; cdr3_aa: CASSLFTRGDTQYF; cdr3_nt: TGTGCCAGCAGCTTATTTACTAGAGGGGATACGCAGTATTTT
cdr3_length: 17; d_call: TRBD2; j_call: TRBJ2-1; v_call: TRBV12-3/TRBV12-4; clone_size: many; cdr3_aa: CASSLPQGLAGDLEQFF; cdr3_nt: TGTGCCAGCAGTTTACCCCAGGGACTAGCGGGAGATCTTGAGCAGTTCTTC
cdr3_length: 13; d_call: NA; j_call: TRBJ1-2; v_call: TRBV7-3; clone_size: many; cdr3_aa: CASSPGVSDGYTF; cdr3_nt: TGTGCCAGCAGCCCAGGGGTTTCGGATGGCTACACCTTC
cdr3_length: 20; d_call: NA; j_call: TRBJ1-2; v_call: TRBV7-4; clone_size: NA; cdr3_aa: CASSSGGAGGIPNPGDGYTF; cdr3_nt: TGTGCCAGCAGCTCCGGAGGAGCGGGAGGGATCCCGAACCCCGGGGATGGCTACACCTTC
cdr3_length: 13; d_call: TRBD1; j_call: TRBJ1-2; v_call: TRBV9; clone_size: NA; cdr3_aa: CASSVGQGDGYTF; cdr3_nt: TGTGCCAGCAGCGTTGGACAGGGGGATGGCTACACCTTC
cdr3_length: 14; d_call: TRBD2; j_call: TRBJ2-3; v_call: TRBV18; clone_size: many; cdr3_aa: CASSPSGGTDTQYF; cdr3_nt: TGTGCCAGCTCACCATCGGGGGGAACAGATACGCAGTATTTT
cdr3_length: 14; d_call: NA; j_call: TRBJ1-6; v_call: TRBV27; clone_size: many; cdr3_aa: CASSSPQIASPLHF; cdr3_nt: TGTGCCAGCAGTTCCCCTCAGATAGCTTCACCCCTCCACTTT
cdr3_length: 13; d_call: NA; j_call: TRBJ2-5; v_call: TRBV2; clone_size: many; cdr3_aa: CASKGGVQETQYF; cdr3_nt: TGTGCCAGTAAGGGGGGGGTACAAGAGACCCAGTACTTC
cdr3_length: 15; d_call: NA; j_call: TRBJ2-7; v_call: TRBV6-2/TRBV6-3; clone_size: few; cdr3_aa: CASRHEQKFTYEQYF; cdr3_nt: TGTGCCAGCAGGCATGAACAGAAATTCACCTACGAGCAGTACTTC
cdr3_length: 14; d_call: NA; j_call: TRBJ2-7; v_call: TRBV4-2; clone_size: NA; cdr3_aa: CASRLNVGSYEQYF; cdr3_nt: TGTGCCAGCAGATTAAACGTAGGCTCCTACGAGCAGTACTTC
cdr3_length: 13; d_call: NA; j_call: TRBJ2-1; v_call: TRBV28; clone_size: NA; cdr3_aa: CAGSLQGYNEQFF; cdr3_nt: TGTGCCGGCAGTTTGCAGGGATACAATGAGCAGTTCTTC
cdr3_length: 14; d_call: NA; j_call: TRBJ2-5; v_call: TRBV5-4; clone_size: many; cdr3_aa: CASSQRHLQETQYF; cdr3_nt: TGTGCCAGCAGCCAAAGACACTTACAAGAGACCCAGTACTTC
cdr3_length: 19; d_call: TRBD2; j_call: TRBJ2-7; v_call: TRBV2; clone_size: NA; cdr3_aa: CASGTSGRAGWGVSYEQYF; cdr3_nt: TGTGCCAGCGGTACTAGCGGGAGGGCCGGGTGGGGGGTGTCCTACGAGCAGTACTTC
cdr3_length: 13; d_call: NA; j_call: TRBJ1-1; v_call: TRBV6-2/TRBV6-3; clone_size: NA; cdr3_aa: CASSYGSNTEAFF; cdr3_nt: TGTGCCAGCAGTTACGGGTCGAACACTGAAGCTTTCTTT
cdr3_length: 13; d_call: TRBD2; j_call: TRBJ2-3; v_call: TRBV10-3; clone_size: NA; cdr3_aa: CAISDGLADTQYF; cdr3_nt: TGTGCCATCAGTGATGGACTAGCAGATACGCAGTATTTT
cdr3_length: 18; d_call: TRBD2; j_call: TRBJ2-6; v_call: TRBV2; clone_size: many; cdr3_aa: CASSPGTSGRAGANVLTF; cdr3_nt: TGTGCCAGCTCACCAGGGACTAGCGGGAGGGCGGGGGCCAACGTCCTGACTTTC
cdr3_length: 15; d_call: TRBD1; j_call: TRBJ2-5; v_call: TRBV5-1; clone_size: NA; cdr3_aa: CASSPGTGYQETQYF; cdr3_nt: TGTGCCAGCAGCCCCGGGACAGGGTACCAAGAGACCCAGTACTTC
cdr3_length: 14; d_call: NA; j_call: TRBJ2-3; v_call: TRBV20-1; clone_size: NA; cdr3_aa: CSARTGTFYNEQYF; cdr3_nt: TGCAGTGCTAGAACGGGAACCTTCTACAATGAGCAGTATTTT
cdr3_length: 16; d_call: NA; j_call: TRBJ1-4; v_call: TRBV7-2; clone_size: many; cdr3_aa: CASSQTLTVTNEKLFF; cdr3_nt: TGTGCCAGCAGCCAGACCTTAACAGTAACTAATGAAAAACTGTTTTTT
cdr3_length: 14; d_call: NA; j_call: TRBJ2-1; v_call: TRBV6-2/TRBV6-3; clone_size: many; cdr3_aa: CATARQGAYNEQFF; cdr3_nt: TGTGCCACCGCAAGGCAGGGAGCCTACAATGAGCAGTTCTTC
cdr3_length: 11; d_call: NA; j_call: TRBJ2-7; v_call: TRBV5-6; clone_size: NA; cdr3_aa: CASSLIRAQYF; cdr3_nt: TGTGCCAGCAGCTTGATCCGCGCGCAGTACTTC
cdr3_length: 15; d_call: TRBD2; j_call: TRBJ2-5; v_call: TRBV2; clone_size: many; cdr3_aa: CASSEATSGQETQYF; cdr3_nt: TGTGCCAGCAGTGAGGCGACTAGCGGACAAGAGACCCAGTACTTC
cdr3_length: 17; d_call: TRBD1; j_call: TRBJ2-2; v_call: TRBV19; clone_size: many; cdr3_aa: CASSIQRGQGDTGELFF; cdr3_nt: TGTGCCAGTAGTATACAAAGAGGACAGGGGGACACCGGGGAGCTGTTTTTT
cdr3_length: 15; d_call: NA; j_call: TRBJ1-3; v_call: TRBV20-1; clone_size: many; cdr3_aa: CSARGGQAAGNTIYF; cdr3_nt: TGCAGTGCTAGAGGGGGGCAGGCAGCTGGAAACACCATATATTTT
cdr3_length: 14; d_call: NA; j_call: TRBJ1-1; v_call: TRBV10-1; clone_size: many; cdr3_aa: CASSESGHHTEAFF; cdr3_nt: TGCGCCAGCAGTGAGTCGGGACACCACACTGAAGCTTTCTTT
cdr3_length: 17; d_call: NA; j_call: TRBJ2-3; v_call: TRBV5-6; clone_size: many; cdr3_aa: CASSLAGLGSKTDTQYF; cdr3_nt: TGTGCCAGCAGCTTGGCCGGTCTCGGGAGTAAGACAGATACGCAGTATTTT
cdr3_length: 17; d_call: TRBD1; j_call: TRBJ2-2; v_call: TRBV4-1; clone_size: many; cdr3_aa: CASSQRQGAANTGELFF; cdr3_nt: TGCGCCAGCAGCCAAAGACAGGGCGCCGCGAACACCGGGGAGCTGTTTTTT
cdr3_length: 17; d_call: NA; j_call: TRBJ2-1; v_call: TRBV12-3/TRBV12-4; clone_size: many; cdr3_aa: CASSFGLGGDGGNEQFF; cdr3_nt: TGTGCCAGCAGTTTTGGGTTAGGTGGGGACGGTGGCAATGAGCAGTTCTTC
cdr3_length: 18; d_call: NA; j_call: TRBJ1-3; v_call: TRBV7-3; clone_size: NA; cdr3_aa: CASSFYICSASPGNTIYF; cdr3_nt: NA
cdr3_length: 15; d_call: NA; j_call: TRBJ2-2; v_call: TRBV2; clone_size: NA; cdr3_aa: CASIESRINTGELFF; cdr3_nt: TGTGCCAGCATCGAAAGCAGAATTAACACCGGGGAGCTGTTTTTT
cdr3_length: 14; d_call: NA; j_call: TRBJ2-5; v_call: TRBV14; clone_size: many; cdr3_aa: CASSQLGGRETQYF; cdr3_nt: TGTGCCAGCAGCCAGTTAGGAGGTCGAGAGACCCAGTACTTC
cdr3_length: 14; d_call: NA; j_call: TRBJ2-7; v_call: TRBV20-1; clone_size: many; cdr3_aa: CSASPGVLTYEQYF; cdr3_nt: TGCAGTGCTAGCCCGGGAGTATTAACCTACGAGCAGTACTTC
cdr3_length: 17; d_call: NA; j_call: TRBJ1-5; v_call: TRBV19; clone_size: many; cdr3_aa: CASSISGSRTSNQPQHF; cdr3_nt: TGTGCCAGTAGTATATCCGGATCCCGGACTTCAAATCAGCCCCAGCATTTT
cdr3_length: 17; d_call: NA; j_call: TRBJ2-5; v_call: TRBV19; clone_size: NA; cdr3_aa: CASSIDGDRRGNQPQYF; cdr3_nt: TGTGCCAGTAGTATAGACGGAGATCGGAGGGGCAATCAGCCCCAGTACTTC
cdr3_length: 15; d_call: NA; j_call: TRBJ2-3; v_call: TRBV20-1; clone_size: many; cdr3_aa: CSASRPSGSTDTQYF; cdr3_nt: TGCAGTGCTAGTAGGCCCAGCGGAAGCACAGATACGCAGTATTTT